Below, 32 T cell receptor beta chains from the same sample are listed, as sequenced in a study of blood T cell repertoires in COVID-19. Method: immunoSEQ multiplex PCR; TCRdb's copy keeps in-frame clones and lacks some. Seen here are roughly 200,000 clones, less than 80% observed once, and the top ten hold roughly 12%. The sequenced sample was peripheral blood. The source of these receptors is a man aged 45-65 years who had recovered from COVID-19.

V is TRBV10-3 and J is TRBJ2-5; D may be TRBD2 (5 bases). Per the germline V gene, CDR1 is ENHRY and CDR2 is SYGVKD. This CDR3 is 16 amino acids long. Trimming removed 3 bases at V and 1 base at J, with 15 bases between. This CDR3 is CAISDPGQEAQETQYF. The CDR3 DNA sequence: TGTGCCATCAGTGACCCCGGGCAGGAGGCCCAAGAGACCCAGTACTTC.

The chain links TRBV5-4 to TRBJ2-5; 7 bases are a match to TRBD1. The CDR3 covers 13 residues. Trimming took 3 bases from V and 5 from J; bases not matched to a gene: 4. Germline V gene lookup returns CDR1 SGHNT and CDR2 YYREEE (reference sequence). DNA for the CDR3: TGTGCCAGCAGCTCGACAGGGATTGAGACCCAGTACTTC. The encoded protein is CASSSTGIETQYF.

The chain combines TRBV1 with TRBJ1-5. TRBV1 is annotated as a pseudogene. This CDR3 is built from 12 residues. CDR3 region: CTSSRSPQPQHF. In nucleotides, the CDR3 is TGCACCAGCAGCCGGAGCCCCCAGCCCCAGCATTTT.

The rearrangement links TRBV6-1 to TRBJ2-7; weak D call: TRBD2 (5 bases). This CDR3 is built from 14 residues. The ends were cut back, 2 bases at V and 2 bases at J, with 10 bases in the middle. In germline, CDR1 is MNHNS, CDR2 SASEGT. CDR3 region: CASSELGGPYEQYF. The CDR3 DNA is TGTGCCAGCAGTGAATTAGGCGGGCCCTACGAGCAGTACTTC.

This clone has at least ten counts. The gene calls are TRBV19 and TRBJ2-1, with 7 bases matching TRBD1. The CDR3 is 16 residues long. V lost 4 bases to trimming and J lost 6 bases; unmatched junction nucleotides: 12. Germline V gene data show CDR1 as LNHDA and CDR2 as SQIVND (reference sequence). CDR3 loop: CASSTQRQGIINEQFF. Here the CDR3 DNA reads TGTGCCAGTAGTACCCAAAGACAGGGTATCATCAATGAGCAGTTCTTC.

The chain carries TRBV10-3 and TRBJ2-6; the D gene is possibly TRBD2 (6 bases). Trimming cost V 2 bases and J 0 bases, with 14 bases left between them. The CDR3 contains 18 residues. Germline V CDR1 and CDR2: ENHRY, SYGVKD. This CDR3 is CAISESTGLSSGANVLTF. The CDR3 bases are TGTGCCATCAGTGAGAGCACGGGACTCAGCTCTGGGGCCAACGTCCTGACTTTC.

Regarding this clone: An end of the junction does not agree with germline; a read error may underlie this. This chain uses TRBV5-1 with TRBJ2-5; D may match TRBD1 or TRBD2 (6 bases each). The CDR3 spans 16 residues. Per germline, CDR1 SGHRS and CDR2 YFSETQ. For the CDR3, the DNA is TGCGCCAGCAACTTGGGAGGACAGCTTCTGTGGGAGACCCAGTACTTC. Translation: CASNLGGQLLWETQYF.

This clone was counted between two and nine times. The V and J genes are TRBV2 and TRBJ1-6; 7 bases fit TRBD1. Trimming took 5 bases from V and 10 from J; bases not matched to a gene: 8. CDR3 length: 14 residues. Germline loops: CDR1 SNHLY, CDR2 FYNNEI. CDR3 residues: CASSRRQGGSPLHF. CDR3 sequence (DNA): TGTGCCAGCAGTCGGAGACAGGGCGGCTCACCCCTCCACTTT. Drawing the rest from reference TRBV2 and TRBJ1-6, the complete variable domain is EPEVTQTPSHQVTQMGQEVILRCVPISNHLYFYWYRQILGQKVEFLVSFYNNEISEKSEIFDDQFSVERPDGSNFTLKIRSTKLEDSAMYFCASSRRQGGSPLHFGNGTRLTVT.

This chain's CDR3 is CASSFGSLVAGGPDTQYF. In DNA, the CDR3 is TGTGCCAGCAGCTTCGGGAGTCTCGTGGCGGGAGGGCCGGATACGCAGTATTTT. The chain employs TRBV5-4 and TRBJ2-3; 9 positions match TRBD2. The CDR3 runs to 18 residues. V gave up 2 bases and J gave up 6 bases; unmatched junction bases: 16. Germline V lookup: CDR1 SGHNT, CDR2 YYREEE (reference sequence).

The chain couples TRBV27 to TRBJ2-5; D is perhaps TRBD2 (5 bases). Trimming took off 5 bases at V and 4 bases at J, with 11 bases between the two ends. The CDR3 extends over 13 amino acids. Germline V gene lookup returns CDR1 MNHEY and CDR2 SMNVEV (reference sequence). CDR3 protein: CASSPGGRETQYF. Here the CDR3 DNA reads TGTGCCAGCAGTCCAGGCGGGCGAGAGACCCAGTACTTC.

The CDR3: CASSVQGRSAGELFF. Here the CDR3 DNA reads TGTGCCAGCAGTGTACAGGGTAGATCGGCCGGGGAGCTGTTTTTT. The V and J genes are TRBV2 and TRBJ2-2; maybe TRBD1 (6 bases). V was cut by 4 bases and J by 6 bases, with 15 bases left in between. The CDR3 has 15 residues. From germline, CDR1 is SNHLY and CDR2 FYNNEI.

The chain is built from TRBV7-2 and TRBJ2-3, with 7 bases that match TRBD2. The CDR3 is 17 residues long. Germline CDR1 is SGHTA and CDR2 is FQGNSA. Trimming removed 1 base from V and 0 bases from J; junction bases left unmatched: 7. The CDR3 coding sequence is TGTGCCAGCAGCTTAGTGGTCGGGAGGACTAGCACAGATACGCAGTATTTT. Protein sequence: CASSLVVGRTSTDTQYF.

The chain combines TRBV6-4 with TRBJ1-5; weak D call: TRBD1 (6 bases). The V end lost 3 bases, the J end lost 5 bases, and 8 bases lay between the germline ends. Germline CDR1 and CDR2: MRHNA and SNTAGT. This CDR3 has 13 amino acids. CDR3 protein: CASSEAGDQPQHF. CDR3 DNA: TGTGCCAGCAGTGAAGCAGGGGATCAGCCCCAGCATTTT.

CDR3 sequence: CASSKGPEGYTF. CDR3 bases: TGTGCCAGCAGCAAAGGTCCTGAGGGCTACACCTTC. V gene TRBV21-1 combines with J gene TRBJ1-2. TRBV21-1 is deemed a pseudogene. This CDR3 region has 12 residues.

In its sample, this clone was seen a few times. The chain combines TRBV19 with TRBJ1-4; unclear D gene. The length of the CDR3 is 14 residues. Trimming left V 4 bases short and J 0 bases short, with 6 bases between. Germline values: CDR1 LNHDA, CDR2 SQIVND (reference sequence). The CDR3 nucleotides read TGTGCCAGTAGTACAGGCTCAACTAATGAAAAACTGTTTTTT. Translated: CASSTGSTNEKLFF.

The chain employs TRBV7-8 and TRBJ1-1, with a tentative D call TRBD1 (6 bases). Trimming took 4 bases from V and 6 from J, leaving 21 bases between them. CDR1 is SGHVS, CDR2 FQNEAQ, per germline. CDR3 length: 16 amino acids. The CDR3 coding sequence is TGTGCCAGCAGCTCAGCATTGAGGTCACAGGGATCTGAAGCTTTCTTT. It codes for CASSSALRSQGSEAFF.

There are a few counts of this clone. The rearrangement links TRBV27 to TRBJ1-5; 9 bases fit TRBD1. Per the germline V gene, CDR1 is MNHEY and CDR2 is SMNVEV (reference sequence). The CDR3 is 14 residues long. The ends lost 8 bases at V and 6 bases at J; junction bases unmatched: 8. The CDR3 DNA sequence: TGTGCCAGCCGCGGGACAGGGAGCGGTCAGCCCCAGCATTTT. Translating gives CASRGTGSGQPQHF.

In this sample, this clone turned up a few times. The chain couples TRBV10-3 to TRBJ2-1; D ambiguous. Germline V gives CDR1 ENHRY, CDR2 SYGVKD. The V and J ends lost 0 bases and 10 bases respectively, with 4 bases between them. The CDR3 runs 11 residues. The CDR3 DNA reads TGTGCCATCAGTGAGTCCGTAGAGCAGTTCTTC. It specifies CAISESVEQFF.

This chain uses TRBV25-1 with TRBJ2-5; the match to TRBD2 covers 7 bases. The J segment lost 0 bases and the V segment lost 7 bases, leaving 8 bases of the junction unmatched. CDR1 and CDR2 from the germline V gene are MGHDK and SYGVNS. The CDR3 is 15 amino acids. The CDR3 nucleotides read TGTGCCAGCACCCGAGCGGGGATGAACCAAGAGACCCAGTACTTC. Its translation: CASTRAGMNQETQYF.

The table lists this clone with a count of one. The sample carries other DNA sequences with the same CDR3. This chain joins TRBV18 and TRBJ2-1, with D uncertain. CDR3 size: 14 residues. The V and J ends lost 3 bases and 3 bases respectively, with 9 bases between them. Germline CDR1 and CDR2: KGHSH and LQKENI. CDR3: CASSPRQNYNEQFF. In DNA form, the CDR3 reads TGTGCCAGCTCACCGAGGCAAAACTACAATGAGCAGTTCTTC. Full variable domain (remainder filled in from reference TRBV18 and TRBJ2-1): NAGVMQNPRHLVRRRGQEARLRCSPMKGHSHVYWYRQLPEEGLKFMVYLQKENIIDESGMPKERFSAEFPKEGPSILRIQQVVRGDSAAYFCASSPRQNYNEQFFGPGTRLTVL.

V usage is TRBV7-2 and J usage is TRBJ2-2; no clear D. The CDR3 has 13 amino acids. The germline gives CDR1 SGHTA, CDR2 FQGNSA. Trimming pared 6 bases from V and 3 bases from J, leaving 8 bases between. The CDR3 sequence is CASSSRDTGELFF. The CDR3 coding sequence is TGTGCCAGCAGTAGTCGGGACACCGGGGAGCTGTTTTTT. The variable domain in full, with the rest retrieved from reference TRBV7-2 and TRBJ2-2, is GAGVSQSPSNKVTEKGKDVELRCDPISGHTALYWYRQSLGQGLEFLIYFQGNSAPDKSGLPSDRFSAERTGGSVSTLTIQRTQQEDSAVYLCASSSRDTGELFFGEGSRLTVL.

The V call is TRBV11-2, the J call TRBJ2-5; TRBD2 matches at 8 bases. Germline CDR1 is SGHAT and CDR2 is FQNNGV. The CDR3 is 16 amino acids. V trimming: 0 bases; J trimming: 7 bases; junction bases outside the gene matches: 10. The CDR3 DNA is TGTGCCAGCAGCTTAGATCTAGACGGGAGGGCAGCGACCCAGTACTTC. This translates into CASSLDLDGRAATQYF. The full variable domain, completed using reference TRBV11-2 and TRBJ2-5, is EAGVAQSPRYKIIEKRQSVAFWCNPISGHATLYWYQQILGQGPKLLIQFQNNGVVDDSQLPKDRFSAERLKGVDSTLKIQPAKLEDSAVYLCASSLDLDGRAATQYFGPGTRLLVL.

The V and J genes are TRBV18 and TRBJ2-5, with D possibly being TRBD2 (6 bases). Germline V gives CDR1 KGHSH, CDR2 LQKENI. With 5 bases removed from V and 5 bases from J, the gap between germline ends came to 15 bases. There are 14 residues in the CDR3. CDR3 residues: CASSFLGREETQYF. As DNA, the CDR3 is TGTGCCAGCTCATTTTTGGGTCGGGAGGAGACCCAGTACTTC.

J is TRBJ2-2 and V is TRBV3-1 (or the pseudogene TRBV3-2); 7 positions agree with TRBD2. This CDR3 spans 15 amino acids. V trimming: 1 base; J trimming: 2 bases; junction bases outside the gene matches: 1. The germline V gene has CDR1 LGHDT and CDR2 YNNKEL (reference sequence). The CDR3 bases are TGTGCCAGCAGCCAAGCGGGAGGAAACACCGGGGAGCTGTTTTTT. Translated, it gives CASSQAGGNTGELFF.

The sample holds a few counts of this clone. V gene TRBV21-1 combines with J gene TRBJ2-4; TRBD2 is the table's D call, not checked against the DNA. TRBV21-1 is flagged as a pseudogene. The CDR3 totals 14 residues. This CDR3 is CASSKRESLRVQYF. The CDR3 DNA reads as TGTGCCAGCAGCAAACGAGAATCCCTACGGGTTCAGTACTTC.

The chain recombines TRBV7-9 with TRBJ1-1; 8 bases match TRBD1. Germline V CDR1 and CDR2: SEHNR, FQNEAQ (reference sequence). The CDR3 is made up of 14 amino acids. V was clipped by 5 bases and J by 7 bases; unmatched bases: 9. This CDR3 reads CASSRVQGVDEAFF. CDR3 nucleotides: TGTGCCAGCAGCCGCGTACAGGGGGTGGATGAAGCTTTCTTT.

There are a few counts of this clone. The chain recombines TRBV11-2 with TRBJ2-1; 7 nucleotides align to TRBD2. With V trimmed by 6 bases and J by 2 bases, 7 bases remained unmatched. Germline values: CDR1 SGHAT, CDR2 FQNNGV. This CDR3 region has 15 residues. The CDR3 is CASRDGGSPYNEQFF. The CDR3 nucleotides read TGTGCCAGCAGGGATGGCGGGAGCCCCTACAATGAGCAGTTCTTC. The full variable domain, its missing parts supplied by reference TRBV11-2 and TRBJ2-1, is EAGVAQSPRYKIIEKRQSVAFWCNPISGHATLYWYQQILGQGPKLLIQFQNNGVVDDSQLPKDRFSAERLKGVDSTLKIQPAKLEDSAVYLCASRDGGSPYNEQFFGPGTRLTVL.

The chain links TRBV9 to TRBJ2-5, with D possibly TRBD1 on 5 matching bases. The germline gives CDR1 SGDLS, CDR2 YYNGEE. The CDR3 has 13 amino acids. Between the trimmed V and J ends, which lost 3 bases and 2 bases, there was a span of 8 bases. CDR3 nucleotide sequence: TGTGCCAGCAGCGCGACAGTTCAAGAGACCCAGTACTTC. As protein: CASSATVQETQYF. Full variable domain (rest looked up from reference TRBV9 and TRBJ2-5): DSGVTQTPKHLITATGQRVTLRCSPRSGDLSVYWYQQSLDQGLQFLIQYYNGEERAKGNILERFSAQQFPDLHSELNLSSLELGDSALYFCASSATVQETQYFGPGTRLLVL.

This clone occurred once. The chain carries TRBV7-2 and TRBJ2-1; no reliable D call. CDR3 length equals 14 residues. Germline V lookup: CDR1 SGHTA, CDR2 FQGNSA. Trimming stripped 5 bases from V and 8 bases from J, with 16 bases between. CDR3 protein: CASSQASAVDEQFF. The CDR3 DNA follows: TGTGCCAGCAGCCAGGCCTCGGCAGTCGATGAGCAGTTCTTC. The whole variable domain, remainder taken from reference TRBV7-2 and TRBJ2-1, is GAGVSQSPSNKVTEKGKDVELRCDPISGHTALYWYRQSLGQGLEFLIYFQGNSAPDKSGLPSDRFSAERTGGSVSTLTIQRTQQEDSAVYLCASSQASAVDEQFFGPGTRLTVL.

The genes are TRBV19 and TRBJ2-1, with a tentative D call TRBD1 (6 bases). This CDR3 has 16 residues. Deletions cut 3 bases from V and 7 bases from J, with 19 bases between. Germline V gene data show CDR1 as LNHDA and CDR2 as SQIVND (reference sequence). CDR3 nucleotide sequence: TGTGCCAGTAGTATTTGGGGCAGGGGTAGTGGGAATGAGCAGTTCTTC. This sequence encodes CASSIWGRGSGNEQFF.

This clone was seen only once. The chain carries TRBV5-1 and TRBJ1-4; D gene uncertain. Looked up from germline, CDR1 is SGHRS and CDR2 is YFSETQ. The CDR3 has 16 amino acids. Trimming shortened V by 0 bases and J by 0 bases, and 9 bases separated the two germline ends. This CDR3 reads CASSLGQASTNEKLFF. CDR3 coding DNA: TGCGCCAGCAGCTTGGGCCAAGCGTCAACTAATGAAAAACTGTTTTTT.

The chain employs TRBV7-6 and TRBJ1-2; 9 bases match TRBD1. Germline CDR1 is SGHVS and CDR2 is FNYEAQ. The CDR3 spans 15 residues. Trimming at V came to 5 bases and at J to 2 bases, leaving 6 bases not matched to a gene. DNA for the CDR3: TGTGCCAGCAGCCTTACAGGGGGCGAAAACTATGGCTACACCTTC. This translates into CASSLTGGENYGYTF.